The subject of this entry is one T cell receptor (beta chain). The target antigen is unknown. Other DNA sequences in the same sample also yield this CDR3. The data were taken from a study of beta chain features in type 1 diabetes. Whole-study context: Age, gender and cell yields were similar between patients and healthy donors. The study's findings and limits: Fewer junction insertions and more nucleotide deletions appeared in type 1 diabetes patients. Shorter TCRB CDR3s, moderately but significantly so, were found in Type 1 diabetes patients in all four CD4+ subsets.

The authors sorted CD4+ naive, central memory, regulatory and stem cell-like memory cells via CD45RO/CCR7/CD25/CD127/CD95/CD27. The germline V and J ends were trimmed by 3 bases and 5 bases, with 10 bases remaining between them. Germline CDR1 is SQVTM and CDR2 is ANQGSEA. The length of the CDR3 is 12 residues. Reverse transcribing all isolated RNA meant expressed TCRB transcripts were sequenced. Clones were sequenced by immunoSEQ multiplex PCR, and TCRdb holds only the in-frame ones, with some missing. The data show roughly 260,000 clones, roughly 20% seen once. The clonotype comes from a middle-aged woman with type 1 diabetes. Sequencing input: naive CD4+ T cells from blood. This chain links TRBV29-1 with TRBJ1-1; possibly TRBD1 for D (5 bases). The CDR3 is CSVDRGRTEAFF. The CDR3 bases are TGCAGCGTTGACCGGGGGAGGACTGAAGCTTTCTTT. The full variable domain, with the rest looked up from reference TRBV29-1 and TRBJ1-1, is SAVISQKPSRDICQRGTSLTIQCQVDSQVTMMFWYRQQPGQSLTLIATANQGSEATYESGFVIDKFPISRPNLTFSTLTVSNMSPEDSSIYLCSVDRGRTEAFFGQGTRLTVV.